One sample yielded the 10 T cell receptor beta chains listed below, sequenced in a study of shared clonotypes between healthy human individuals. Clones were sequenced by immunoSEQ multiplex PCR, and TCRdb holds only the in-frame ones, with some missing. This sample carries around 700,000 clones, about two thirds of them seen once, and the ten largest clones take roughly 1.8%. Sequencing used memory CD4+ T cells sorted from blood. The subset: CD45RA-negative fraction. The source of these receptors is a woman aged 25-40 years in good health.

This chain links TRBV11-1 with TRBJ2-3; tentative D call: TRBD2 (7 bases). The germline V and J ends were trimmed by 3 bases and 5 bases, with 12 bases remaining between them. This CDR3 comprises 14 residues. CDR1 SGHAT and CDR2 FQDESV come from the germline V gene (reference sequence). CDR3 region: CASSLKGGGDTQYF. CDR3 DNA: TGTGCCAGCAGCTTGAAGGGAGGGGGAGATACGCAGTATTTT.

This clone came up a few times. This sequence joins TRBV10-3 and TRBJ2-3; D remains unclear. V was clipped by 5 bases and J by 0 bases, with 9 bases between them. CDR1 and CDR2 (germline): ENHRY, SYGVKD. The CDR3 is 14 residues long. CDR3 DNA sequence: TGTGCCATCAGTCCTAAGACTAGCACAGATACGCAGTATTTT. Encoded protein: CAISPKTSTDTQYF.

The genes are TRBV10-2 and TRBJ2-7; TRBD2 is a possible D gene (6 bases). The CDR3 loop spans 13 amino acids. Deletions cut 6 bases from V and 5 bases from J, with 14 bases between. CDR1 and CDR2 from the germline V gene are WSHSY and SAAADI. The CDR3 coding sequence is TGCGCCAGCAGGCCTAGCGCGCAGGACGAGCAGTACTTC. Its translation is CASRPSAQDEQYF.

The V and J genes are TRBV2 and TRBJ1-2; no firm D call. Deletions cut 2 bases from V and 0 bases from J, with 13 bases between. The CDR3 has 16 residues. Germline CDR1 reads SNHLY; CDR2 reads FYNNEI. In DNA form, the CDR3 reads TGTGCCAGCAGTGAAAATGTGAACAGAGCTAACTATGGCTACACCTTC. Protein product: CASSENVNRANYGYTF.

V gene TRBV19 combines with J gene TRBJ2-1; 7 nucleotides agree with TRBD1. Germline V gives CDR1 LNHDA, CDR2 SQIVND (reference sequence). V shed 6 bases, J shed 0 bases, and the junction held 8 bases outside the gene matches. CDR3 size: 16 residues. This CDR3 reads CASSGQDQSSYNEQFF. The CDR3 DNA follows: TGTGCCAGTAGCGGACAGGATCAAAGCTCCTACAATGAGCAGTTCTTC.

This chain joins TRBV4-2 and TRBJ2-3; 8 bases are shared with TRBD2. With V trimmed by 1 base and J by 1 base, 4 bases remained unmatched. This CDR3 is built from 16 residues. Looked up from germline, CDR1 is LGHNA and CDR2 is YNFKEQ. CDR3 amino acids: CASSQVTSGRTDTQYF. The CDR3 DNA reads TGTGCCAGCAGCCAAGTAACTAGCGGACGCACAGATACGCAGTATTTT.

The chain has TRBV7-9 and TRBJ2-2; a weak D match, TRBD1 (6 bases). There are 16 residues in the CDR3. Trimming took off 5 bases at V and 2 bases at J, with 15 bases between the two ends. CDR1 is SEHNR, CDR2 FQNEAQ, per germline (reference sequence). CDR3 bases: TGTGCCAGCAGCCCCTCCAGGGGCCTTAACACCGGGGAGCTGTTTTTT. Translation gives CASSPSRGLNTGELFF.

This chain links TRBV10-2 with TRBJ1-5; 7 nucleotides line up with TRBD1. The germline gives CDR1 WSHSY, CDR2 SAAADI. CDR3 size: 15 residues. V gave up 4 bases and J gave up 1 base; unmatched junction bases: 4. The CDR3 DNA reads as TGCGCCAGCAGTGCGAACAGGGGAAGCAATCAGCCCCAGCATTTT. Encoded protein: CASSANRGSNQPQHF.

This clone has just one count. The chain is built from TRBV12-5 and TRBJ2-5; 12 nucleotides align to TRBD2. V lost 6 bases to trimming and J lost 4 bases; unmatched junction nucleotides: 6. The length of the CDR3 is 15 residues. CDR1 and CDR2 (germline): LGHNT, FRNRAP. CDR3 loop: CASGSSGLAGETQYF. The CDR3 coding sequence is TGTGCTAGTGGATCATCGGGACTAGCGGGAGAGACCCAGTACTTC.

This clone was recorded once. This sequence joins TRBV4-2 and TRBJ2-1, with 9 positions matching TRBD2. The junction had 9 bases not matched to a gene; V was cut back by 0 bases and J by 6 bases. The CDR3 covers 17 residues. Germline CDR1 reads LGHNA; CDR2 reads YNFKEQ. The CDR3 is CASSQDSGIAGANEQFF. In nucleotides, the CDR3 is TGTGCCAGCAGCCAAGATTCGGGAATAGCGGGAGCCAATGAGCAGTTCTTC.